Reported below is one T cell receptor beta chain. CDR3 length equals 14 residues. Trimming at V came to 5 bases and at J to 8 bases, leaving 7 bases not matched to a gene. Per germline, CDR1 SGHKS and CDR2 YYEKEE (reference sequence). This table comes from immunoSEQ multiplex PCR, and its TCRdb copy is limited to in-frame clones, with some not included. This table holds about 130,000 clones, about 77% found once. This entry is derived from a study of blood T cell repertoires in COVID-19. The receptor was derived from a man older than 75 with acute or convalescent COVID-19. V usage is TRBV5-5 and J usage is TRBJ1-4; 9 bases match TRBD1. The sequenced material came from peripheral blood. CDR3 region: CASSTGTGWEKLFF. In DNA form, the CDR3 reads TGTGCCAGCAGTACCGGGACAGGGTGGGAAAAACTGTTTTTT.